A selection of T cell receptor beta chains follows, all from one sample in a study of tumor-infiltrating lymphocytes in localized non-small cell lung cancer. TCRdb's table, derived via immunoSEQ multiplex PCR, lists solely in-frame clones and lacks some. The sample yields over 15,000 clones, 35% to 55% seen once. The sequencing sample was made of lung tumor tissue. The receptors were sampled from a human donor with non-small cell lung cancer. The conserved cysteine and the conserved F or W are not part of the CDR3 here.

v_gene: TRBV20-1
len: 8
CDR3aa: SASKSGYT

v_gene: TRBV7-9
len: 12
CDR3aa: ASRPQGASTEAF

v_gene: TRBV6-1
len: 11
CDR3aa: ASKLRVNYGYT

v_gene: TRBV4-1
len: 12
CDR3aa: ASSQRVRVETQY

v_gene: TRBV5-1
len: 9
CDR3aa: ASSLQETQY

v_gene: TRBV11-2
len: 12
CDR3aa: ASSQDTAVYEQY

v_gene: TRBV9
len: 15
CDR3aa: ASSPVISGRRGEKLF

v_gene: TRBV27
len: 12
CDR3aa: ASSSLGGAYEQY

v_gene: TRBV2
len: 11
CDR3aa: ASKGDSQPEAF

v_gene: TRBV27
len: 14
CDR3aa: ASSLSWGRGNQPQH

v_gene: TRBV30
len: 15
CDR3aa: AFFKGGIGIWNTEAF

v_gene: TRBV7-9
len: 12
CDR3aa: ASSRPRGIGEQY

v_gene: TRBV6-5
len: 9
CDR3aa: ASVGYTEAF

v_gene: TRBV5-1
len: 15
CDR3aa: ASQPGQRSKTNEKLF

v_gene: TRBV5-1
len: 14
CDR3aa: ASSLGLRGSTDTQY

v_gene: TRBV2
len: 13
CDR3aa: ASRWLAGVTDTQY

v_gene: TRBV19
len: 11
CDR3aa: ASTGEGLTEAF

v_gene: TRBV6-6
len: 12
CDR3aa: ASRGRTGNTEAF

v_gene: TRBV30
len: 14
CDR3aa: AWSYPDRGQRKKLF

v_gene: TRBV7-9
len: 13
CDR3aa: ASRASGGTTETQY

v_gene: TRBV19
len: 11
CDR3aa: ASSIVQGYGYT

v_gene: TRBV28
len: 11
CDR3aa: ASREGAGQPQH

v_gene: TRBV9
len: 13
CDR3aa: ASSVVDGGPYEQY

v_gene: TRBV5-5
len: 12
CDR3aa: ASSRGGADYGYT

v_gene: TRBV27
len: 12
CDR3aa: ASIQRGPTDTQY

v_gene: TRBV19
len: 8
CDR3aa: ASHGFEAF

v_gene: TRBV29-1
len: 12
CDR3aa: SVPWDRSTDTQY

v_gene: TRBV21-1
len: 12
CDR3aa: ASSNVGRTAEAF

v_gene: TRBV11-3
len: 11
CDR3aa: ASSLLYADTQY

v_gene: TRBV28
len: 10
CDR3aa: ATADRSYGYT

v_gene: TRBV12-5
len: 16
CDR3aa: ASGFLPDGQTHSETQY

v_gene: TRBV6-6
len: 14
CDR3aa: ASSSNLQGSKNIQY

v_gene: TRBV2
len: 9
CDR3aa: ASSNTRGAF

v_gene: TRBV6-5
len: 12
CDR3aa: ACRQGPGVTEAF

v_gene: TRBV7-3
len: 11
CDR3aa: ASSLDGNQPQH

v_gene: TRBV5-6
len: 12
CDR3aa: ASSLTGTQETQY

v_gene: TRBV11-1
len: 14
CDR3aa: ASSVGRDRSNYGYT

v_gene: TRBV5-1
len: 13
CDR3aa: ASSAGQGYNNEQF

v_gene: TRBV4-2
len: 9
CDR3aa: ASGGQREQY

v_gene: TRBV5-1
len: 13
CDR3aa: ASSHGHRDSYEQY

v_gene: TRBV29-1
len: 11
CDR3aa: SVVLEFAGELF

v_gene: TRBV6-1
len: 14
CDR3aa: ASSEAPRTGGESYT